The T cell receptor (beta chain) under discussion was sequenced for a study of blood T cells in healthy people across ages. This clonotype has a count of ten or more. Trimming shortened V by 7 bases and J by 3 bases, and 13 bases separated the two germline ends. Germline values: CDR1 PRHDT, CDR2 FYEKMQ (reference sequence). The CDR3 totals 14 residues. A second about 7 to 11 cycle PCR used barcoded and J-beta primers. TCRdb fed the 5' RACE reads into MiXCR, producing one record per CDR3 protein. The table lists under 700,000 distinct CDR3 sequences, less than 25% of them singletons, with around 10% in the top ten. The same specimen was also included in a second study, on T cells of mothers and their children. This second study notes: It was found that thymic selection shapes TCR recombination output similarly in related and unrelated pairs.

The TCR was taken from a boy younger than 18 in good health. The sample was blood. V is TRBV13 and J is TRBJ2-1; a possible D gene is TRBD1 (7 bases). The CDR3 nucleotides read TGTGCCAGCATCCCAGGGGGGTACTACAATGAGCAGTTCTTC. This sequence encodes CASIPGGYYNEQFF.